A single sample gave rise to the 19 T cell receptor beta chains below, sequenced in a study of blood T cells in healthy people across ages. The second PCR ran about 6 to 12 cycles with a sample-barcoded 5' primer and J-beta primers. One entry per CDR3 protein results from TCRdb running MiXCR on the 5' RACE reads. Of more than 700,000 distinct CDR3 sequences in the sample, roughly 50% were seen once. Material: blood. Source of these receptors: a man older than 75 in good health.

This clonotype appeared once. V usage is TRBV12-3 or TRBV12-4 and J usage is TRBJ1-2; unclear D gene. The CDR3 sequence is 14 residues long. Between the trimmed V and J ends, which lost 5 bases and 8 bases, there was a span of 18 bases. The CDR3, as DNA: TGTGCCAGCAGTACCGGGTTTTCCCTATCGGGCTACACCTTC. This encodes CASSTGFSLSGYTF.

V gene TRBV6-5 combines with J gene TRBJ2-7; 7 nucleotides align to TRBD1. The CDR3 consists of 14 residues. J lost 9 bases, V lost 6 bases, and 14 bases had no gene match. Germline V CDR1 and CDR2: MNHEY, SVGAGI. The CDR3 DNA follows: TGTGCCAGCAGGACCCGGGGACAGCCCCTCGGGCAGTACTTC. Encoded protein: CASRTRGQPLGQYF.

In this sample, this clonotype turned up a few times. This sequence joins TRBV7-2 and TRBJ1-5; D gene unclear. Trimming pared 1 base from V and 4 bases from J, leaving 5 bases between. Per the germline V gene, CDR1 is SGHTA and CDR2 is FQGNSA. The CDR3 contains 13 residues. The CDR3 loop reads CASSLGWNQPQHF. The CDR3, as DNA: TGTGCCAGCAGCTTAGGCTGGAATCAGCCCCAGCATTTT.

The CDR3 nucleotides are TGCGCCAGCAGCCAGGGATTCCGGGACACATCCTACGAGCAGTACTTC. Protein: CASSQGFRDTSYEQYF. The chain recombines TRBV4-1 with TRBJ2-7; tentatively, D is TRBD1 (6 bases). The CDR3 spans 16 residues. Deletions cut 3 bases from V and 1 base from J, with 16 bases between. Germline assignment: CDR1 MGHRA and CDR2 YSYEKL.

The gene calls are TRBV10-3 and TRBJ2-1; 10 positions match TRBD2. Trimming took 10 bases from V and 0 from J; bases not matched to a gene: 3. The germline gives CDR1 ENHRY, CDR2 SYGVKD. The CDR3 has 14 amino acids. CDR3 sequence reads: CASLAGVSYNEQFF. CDR3 DNA sequence: TGTGCCAGCCTAGCGGGAGTCTCCTACAATGAGCAGTTCTTC.

This clonotype was detected a few times. V is TRBV28 and J is TRBJ2-4; 10 positions match TRBD1. The DNA end is more similar to TRBJ2-7, so the J call may be wrong. The length of the CDR3 is 15 residues. CDR1 is MDHEN, CDR2 SYDVKM, per germline. This CDR3 reads CASSLGGQGKHEQYF. The CDR3 DNA is TGTGCCAGCAGTTTGGGGGGACAGGGGAAGCACGAGCAGTACTTC.

The gene calls are TRBV7-2 and TRBJ2-5; D is uncertain. V lost 5 bases, J lost 5 bases, and 15 bases lay in between. CDR3 length: 14 amino acids. In germline, CDR1 is SGHTA, CDR2 FQGNSA. CDR3 DNA: TGTGCCAGCAGCCCAGGAAGCCACATGGAGACCCAGTACTTC. Its protein product is CASSPGSHMETQYF.

The count of this clonotype is one. The chain recombines TRBV28 with TRBJ1-4; 9 positions match TRBD1. The germline gives CDR1 MDHEN, CDR2 SYDVKM. The V and J ends lost 7 bases and 7 bases, in that order; junction bases with no gene match: 7. The CDR3 spans 14 residues. In DNA, the CDR3 is TGTGCCAGCACTGGGGACAGGGTTTTTGAAAAACTGTTTTTT. This sequence encodes CASTGDRVFEKLFF.

The J gene is TRBJ2-3, the V gene TRBV6-1; D is possibly TRBD2 (7 bases). Trimming shortened V by 4 bases and J by 0 bases, and 11 bases separated the two germline ends. The CDR3 length is 15 residues. In germline, CDR1 is MNHNS, CDR2 SASEGT. In nucleotides, the CDR3 is TGTGCCAGCAGTGTGGGGGGGCCGAGCACAGATACGCAGTATTTT. Its translation is CASSVGGPSTDTQYF.

The chain carries TRBV24-1 and TRBJ2-5; the match to TRBD2 covers 7 bases. The J segment lost 5 bases and the V segment lost 4 bases, leaving 9 bases of the junction unmatched. Per the germline V gene, CDR1 is KGHDR and CDR2 is SFDVKD. CDR3 length: 15 residues. As DNA, the CDR3 is TGTGCCACCAGTGAGGGAGGGGACCCTATGGAGACCCAGTACTTC. It is translated as CATSEGGDPMETQYF.

The rearrangement links TRBV2 to TRBJ2-6; D is perhaps TRBD1 or TRBD2 (5 bases each). This CDR3 has 16 residues. With 7 bases removed from V and 4 bases from J, the gap between germline ends came to 17 bases. Germline CDR1 reads SNHLY; CDR2 reads FYNNEI. The CDR3 region has the DNA TGTGCCAGCATCCCAGGGAGATCGGGAGGGGCCAACGTCCTGACTTTC. Encoded protein: CASIPGRSGGANVLTF.

V is TRBV5-1 and J is TRBJ1-2, with TRBD1 matching over 7 bases. Germline V gene lookup returns CDR1 SGHRS and CDR2 YFSETQ. The V gene end was trimmed by 2 bases and the J gene end by 1 base; junction bases not matched to a gene: 14. The CDR3 is made up of 18 amino acids. This CDR3 is CASSFGFAGTANNYGYTF. The CDR3 DNA reads as TGCGCCAGCAGCTTTGGTTTCGCCGGGACAGCAAATAACTATGGCTACACCTTC. The entire variable domain, with the rest obtained from reference TRBV5-1 and TRBJ1-2, is as follows: KAGVTQTPRYLIKTRGQQVTLSCSPISGHRSVSWYQQTPGQGLQFLFEYFSETQRNKGNFPGRFSGRQFSNSRSEMNVSTLELGDSALYLCASSFGFAGTANNYGYTFGSGTRLTVV.

V is TRBV2 and J is TRBJ2-1, with D possibly being TRBD1 or TRBD2 (5 bases each). The CDR3 spans 15 residues. V was cut by 6 bases and J by 4 bases, with 16 bases left in between. Germline assignment: CDR1 SNHLY and CDR2 FYNNEI. CDR3 in amino acids: CASRGVRDEYNEQFF. DNA for the CDR3: TGTGCCAGCAGGGGGGTCCGGGATGAATACAATGAGCAGTTCTTC.

This chain joins TRBV15 and TRBJ2-1; a weak D match, TRBD2 (6 bases). Germline V lookup: CDR1 LNHNV, CDR2 YYDKDF (reference sequence). The V end lost 0 bases, the J end lost 7 bases, and 13 bases lay between the germline ends. The CDR3 extends over 15 amino acids. CDR3: CATSREREKSNEQFF. CDR3 in DNA: TGTGCCACCAGCAGAGAGCGGGAAAAGTCGAATGAGCAGTTCTTC.

V gene TRBV2 combines with J gene TRBJ2-5, with no clear D. The closer fit of TRBJ2-7 to the DNA end suggests the J call may be wrong. The germline V gene encodes CDR1 SNHLY and CDR2 FYNNEI. The CDR3 length is 15 residues. The CDR3 loop reads CASRSQPLNTYEQYF. CDR3 nucleotide sequence: TGTGCCAGCAGATCACAGCCCCTGAATACCTACGAGCAGTACTTC.

This clonotype showed up just once. The V call is TRBV12-3 or TRBV12-4, the J call TRBJ2-4; 9 bases are shared with TRBD1. Near its end, the DNA agrees better with TRBJ2-7, so the J call may be wrong. The CDR3 is 15 amino acids. The CDR3, as DNA: TGTGCCAGCAGTCCATGGGACAGGGAGTTTGACGAGCAGTACTTC. It translates to CASSPWDREFDEQYF.

In regard to this clonotype: At one boundary the junction diverges from the germline segment, which might be a read error. The chain employs TRBV3-1 and TRBJ2-4, with TRBD2 matching 14 bases. Looked up from germline, CDR1 is LGHDT and CDR2 is YNNKEL (reference sequence). This CDR3 has 19 amino acids. CDR3 region: CASNQTTSGRAGAKNIQYF. Written as DNA, the CDR3 is TGTGCCAGCAACCAAACGACTAGCGGGAGGGCCGGGGCCAAAAACATTCAGTACTTC.

This clonotype was detected only a few times. The chain employs TRBV5-1 and TRBJ2-5; D gene uncertain. V gave up 0 bases and J gave up 5 bases, with 11 bases separating them. CDR3 length: 14 amino acids. Germline V gene sequence: CDR1 SGHRS, CDR2 YFSETQ. CDR3 protein: CASSLGRLGETQYF. The CDR3 nucleotides are TGCGCCAGCAGCTTGGGTAGGCTCGGGGAGACCCAGTACTTC.

A remark on this clonotype: One end of the junction does not line up with germline, which may come from a read error. The chain couples TRBV5-1 to TRBJ1-1; possible D gene TRBD1, 5 bases. Germline CDR1 reads SGHRS; CDR2 reads YFSETQ. This CDR3 comprises 13 residues. CDR3 protein: CASSWGMNTEVFF. CDR3 in DNA: TGCGCCAGCAGCTGGGGGATGAACACTGAAGTTTTCTTT.